This T cell receptor (beta chain) is drawn from a study of CXCR3-negative and CXCR3-positive naive CD8 T cells. Points on this clonotype: Its target is unknown.

5' RACE that incorporated UMI labels was used to prepare the TRB cDNA libraries. TCRdb processed the 5' RACE reads again and assigns one entry to each CDR3 protein, with no DNA. The specimen's table records 55,000 to 75,000 distinct CDR3 sequences. Study findings and constraints: Compared with CXCR3-negative naive cells, CXCR3-positive naive cells showed more hydrophobic TRB CDR3s.

This CDR3 has 15 amino acids. Germline CDR1 SEHNR, CDR2 FQNEAQ (reference sequence). V gene TRBV7-9 combines with J gene TRBJ1-3. Sequenced sample: naive CXCR3+ CD8+ T cells from blood. Subset here: CD45RO-CCR7+CD27+CD95- naive CD8+ T cells expressing CXCR3 (TNR3+). The TCR comes from a human donor in good health. Some clones in this sample may be carry-over from other donors' samples. The CDR3 reads CASSLLRPAGNTIYF.